A single T cell receptor (beta chain) is shown here with its context. At one end, the junction sequence differs from germline, possibly due to a read error. The CDR3 totals 11 residues. The germline gives CDR1 MGHDK, CDR2 SYGVNS. The data were obtained in a study of T cells in Graves' hyperthyroidism and ophthalmopathy. Amplified regions were TCR beta CDR3 sequences from RNA transcripts. First-round RT-PCR of the TCR CDR3 relied on the HTBI primer set. TCRdb called the multiplex PCR reads again in MiXCR, with one record for every CDR3 protein. The sample records a few hundred thousand distinct CDR3 sequences, just over 45% being singletons.

The sequence came from a woman in her late teens or twenties with Graves' hyperthyroidism. Sequenced: peripheral blood or thyroid tissue (not recorded which). The genes are TRBV25-1 and TRBJ1-5; TRBD1 might be the D (5 bases). CDR3 nucleotides: TGCGCCGGCCAGGGTAATCAGCCCCAGCATTTT. Its protein is CAGQGNQPQHF.